Below are 7 T cell receptor beta chains sequenced from a single sample in a study of blood T cell repertoires in COVID-19. TCRdb's copy holds only in-frame clones and misses some; the assay was immunoSEQ multiplex PCR. The profile covers some 290,000 clones, with around 87% appearing a single time and around 0.93% taken by the ten largest. Sequencing was performed on peripheral blood. The receptors shown here come from a woman in her thirties or forties with COVID-19, enrolled during active disease.

This clone was counted between two and nine times. The rearrangement uses TRBV5-1 and TRBJ1-3, with TRBD1 as a possible D gene (5 bases). The CDR3 runs to 17 residues. The V end was cut by 0 bases, the J end by 0 bases, with 13 bases between. Germline CDR1 SGHRS, CDR2 YFSETQ. CDR3 amino acids: CASSLEGAFLSGNTIYF. CDR3 coding DNA: TGCGCCAGCAGCTTGGAAGGGGCTTTCCTCTCTGGAAACACCATATATTTT.

The V and J genes are TRBV2 and TRBJ1-2, with TRBD1 matching over 10 bases. The CDR3 length is 15 residues. Trimming at V came to 7 bases and at J to 8 bases, leaving 13 bases not matched to a gene. The germline CDR1 and CDR2 sequences are SNHLY and FYNNEI. The CDR3 DNA is TGTGCCAGCAATCGACAGGGGGCAGACAGGTGGGGCTACACCTTC. It yields the protein CASNRQGADRWGYTF. The variable domain in full, completed from reference TRBV2 and TRBJ1-2, reads EPEVTQTPSHQVTQMGQEVILRCVPISNHLYFYWYRQILGQKVEFLVSFYNNEISEKSEIFDDQFSVERPDGSNFTLKIRSTKLEDSAMYFCASNRQGADRWGYTFGSGTRLTVV.

In its sample, this clone was seen a few times. The V and J genes are TRBV29-1 and TRBJ1-2; 7 bases are a match to TRBD1. Germline lookup yields CDR1 SQVTM and CDR2 ANQGSEA. V lost 5 bases, J lost 4 bases, and 7 bases stayed unmatched. This CDR3 has 13 residues. Here the CDR3 DNA reads TGCAGCGTTTACAGACAGGGTCCCTATGGCTACACCTTC. This gives the protein CSVYRQGPYGYTF.

This chain connects TRBV10-2 to TRBJ2-7; 9 bases match TRBD2. V dropped 2 bases and J dropped 5; count of bases not matched to a gene: 4. This CDR3 comprises 14 residues. CDR1 and CDR2 from the germline V gene are WSHSY and SAAADI. This CDR3 reads CASSEAGGIHEQYF. CDR3 in DNA: TGCGCCAGCAGTGAGGCGGGGGGGATCCACGAGCAGTACTTC.

This clone was seen a few times. This sequence joins TRBV7-9 and TRBJ1-6; TRBD1 agrees at 8 bases. Trimming removed 4 bases from V and 4 bases from J; junction bases left unmatched: 6. This CDR3 is 16 amino acids long. CDR1 is SEHNR and CDR2 is FQNEAQ in the germline V gene (reference sequence). The CDR3 bases are TGTGCCAGCAGCTCGACGGACAGGGCTTATAATTCACCCCTCCACTTT. Translated, it gives CASSSTDRAYNSPLHF.

The chain links TRBV19 to TRBJ1-3; D remains unclear. Trimming removed 8 bases from V and 4 bases from J, with 6 bases in between. This CDR3 spans 11 amino acids. Germline-derived CDR1 and CDR2 are LNHDA and SQIVND (reference sequence). In DNA, the CDR3 is TGTGCCAGTTCCGGGGGAAACACCATATATTTT. This gives the protein CASSGGNTIYF.

This clone was seen more than once but under ten times. The chain uses TRBV11-2 and TRBJ1-1, with 9 positions matching TRBD1. V shed 6 bases and J 0 bases; nucleotides not matched to a gene: 5. The CDR3 spans 15 residues. Germline loops: CDR1 SGHAT, CDR2 FQNNGV. The CDR3 sequence: CASSLYRGLNTEAFF. The CDR3 nucleotides are TGTGCCAGCAGTCTTTACAGGGGGCTGAACACTGAAGCTTTCTTT. Variable domain in full (rest from reference TRBV11-2 and TRBJ1-1): EAGVAQSPRYKIIEKRQSVAFWCNPISGHATLYWYQQILGQGPKLLIQFQNNGVVDDSQLPKDRFSAERLKGVDSTLKIQPAKLEDSAVYLCASSLYRGLNTEAFFGQGTRLTVV.